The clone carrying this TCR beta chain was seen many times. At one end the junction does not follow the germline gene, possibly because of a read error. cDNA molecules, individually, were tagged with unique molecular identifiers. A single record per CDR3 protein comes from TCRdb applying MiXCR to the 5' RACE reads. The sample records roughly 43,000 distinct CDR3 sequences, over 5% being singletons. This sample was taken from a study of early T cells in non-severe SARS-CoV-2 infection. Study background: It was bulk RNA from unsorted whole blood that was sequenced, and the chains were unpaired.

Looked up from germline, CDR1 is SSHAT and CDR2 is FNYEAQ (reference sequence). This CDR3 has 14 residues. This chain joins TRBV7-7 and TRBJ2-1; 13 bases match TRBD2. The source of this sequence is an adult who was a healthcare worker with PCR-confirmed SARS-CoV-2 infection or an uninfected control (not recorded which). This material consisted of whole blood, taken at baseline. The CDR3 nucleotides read TGTGCTAGCAGCCGGACTAGCGGGAGCTATGAGCAGTTCTTC. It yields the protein CASSRTSGSYEQFF.